Below, one TCR beta chain is given with its context. The table came from immunoSEQ multiplex PCR; TCRdb's copy has only in-frame clones and leaves some out. The profile covers roughly 23,000 clones, with roughly 79% appearing a single time and 3% taken by the ten largest. This sample is part of a study of graft-versus-host responses after intestinal transplantation. CDR1 and CDR2 (germline): MNHEY, SMNVEV (reference sequence). V lost 6 bases to trimming and J lost 6 bases, with 11 bases between them. This CDR3 spans 13 amino acids. Lymphocytes (intraepithelial and lamina propria) were released by processing the graft tissue.

The source material was ileum tissue, sampled 12 days after intestinal transplant. The V gene is TRBV27, the J gene TRBJ2-2, with D perhaps TRBD1 (6 bases). The receptor comes from a human patient who received an intestinal transplant, so some T cells may come from the graft donor. In nucleotides, the CDR3 is TGTGCCAGCAGATACAGGGTTGCCGGGGAGCTGTTTTTT. The encoded protein is CASRYRVAGELFF.